This TCR beta chain was documented in a study of type 1 regulatory T cells. Turning to the study itself: This in vitro CD4 product, T-allo10, is enriched for Tr1 cells and alloantigen-specific. Study results and limitations: Type 1 regulatory T cells had a more restricted TCR repertoire than non-type 1 regulatory T cells.

Trimming removed 3 bases from V and 3 bases from J, with 9 bases in between. Germline V gene sequence: CDR1 SGHRS, CDR2 YFSETQ. This CDR3 comprises 13 residues. Details on this clonotype: Antigen unknown.

TCRdb re-derived calls from the reads in MiXCR, one entry per CDR3 protein. This sample has tens of thousands of distinct CDR3 sequences; around 21% occur once, and the top ten carry roughly 8.3%. Source material: cultured type 1 regulatory T (Tr1) cells, either the whole culture or a sorted fraction (not recorded which). This TCR was recovered from a human donor in good health. This chain joins TRBV5-1 and TRBJ2-5; D unclear. This chain's CDR3 is CASSSLVEETQYF. The CDR3 DNA is TGCGCCAGCAGCTCCCTAGTGGAAGAGACCCAGTACTTC.